This T cell receptor (beta chain) was retrieved from a study of cytomegalovirus exposure and HLA in healthy donors. Overall study: A later analysis reported the 90 to 150 validation repertoires used the same platform as the 666 first-cohort repertoires. Overall study results and limits: Whilst most TCR sequences proved rare, a subset of public TCRs occurred across many donors. First-cohort TCR clusters tended to co-occur in the approximately 110 validation repertoires, a later analysis found. According to reports, the classifier identified cytomegalovirus status with high specificity and sensitivity.

Method: immunoSEQ multiplex PCR; TCRdb's copy keeps in-frame clones and lacks some. This sample has under 80,000 clones; 94% occur once, and the top ten carry 2.5% to 4%. Looked up from germline, CDR1 is SGHRS and CDR2 is YFSETQ. The CDR3 spans 15 residues. Trimming removed 4 bases from V and 7 bases from J; junction bases left unmatched: 8. As for this clone: The antigen is not known.

This chain links TRBV5-1 with TRBJ1-4, with TRBD1 matching 9 bases. Sequences were obtained from PBMCs. This TCR derives from a woman aged 18-29 years in good health and CMV-seropositive. The CDR3 is CASSATGQGGEKLFF. CDR3 nucleotides: TGCGCCAGCAGCGCTACGGGACAGGGTGGTGAAAAACTGTTTTTT.